The next 20 T cell receptor beta chains were all read from a single sample in a study of T cells in localized non-small cell lung cancer. Sequenced by immunoSEQ multiplex PCR; TCRdb stores in-frame clones only, minus some. The sample consists of about 82,000 clones, around 80% of them appearing once. The input for sequencing was PBMCs, taken before any cancer treatment. The receptors shown here come from a man aged 35-75 years with stage II squamous cell lung carcinoma.

The V call is TRBV7-9, the J call TRBJ1-2; D is ambiguous. The V and J ends lost 1 base and 8 bases respectively, with 11 bases between them. CDR1 and CDR2 from the germline V gene are SEHNR and FQNEAQ (reference sequence). This CDR3 has 13 amino acids. CDR3 coding DNA: TGTGCCAGCAGCTTAGGTGGCCAAAGAGGCTACACCTTC. This codes for CASSLGGQRGYTF.

The DNA for the CDR3 is TGTGCCAGCGACGCATCAGGGTTAGACAATGAGCAGTTCTTC. It codes for CASDASGLDNEQFF. This chain links TRBV5-5 with TRBJ2-1; D is perhaps TRBD1 (5 bases). Germline V gives CDR1 SGHKS, CDR2 YYEKEE (reference sequence). V was shortened by 7 bases and J by 5 bases, with 16 bases between the two germline ends. The length of the CDR3 is 14 residues.

V is TRBV4-3 and J is TRBJ1-2, with D possibly being TRBD1 (5 bases). Trimming took off 1 base at V and 8 bases at J, with 17 bases between the two ends. CDR3 length: 15 amino acids. The V gene's germline CDR1 is LGHNA and CDR2 YSLEER. This chain's CDR3 is CASSQVIAGLLGYTF. CDR3 in DNA: TGCGCCAGCAGCCAAGTTATCGCAGGGCTGTTGGGCTACACCTTC.

The chain uses TRBV7-3 and TRBJ2-1, with D unclear. V lost 1 base and J 3 bases, leaving 4 bases between the germline ends. This CDR3 spans 13 amino acids. CDR1 SGHTA and CDR2 FQGTGA come from the germline V gene. DNA of the CDR3: TGTGCCAGCAGCTTAAACGGCTACAATGAGCAGTTCTTC. Encoded protein: CASSLNGYNEQFF.

V gene TRBV5-5 combines with J gene TRBJ2-1; unclear D gene. The V end was cut by 1 base, the J end by 3 bases, with 8 bases between. This CDR3 is built from 14 residues. Per germline, CDR1 SGHKS and CDR2 YYEKEE (reference sequence). The CDR3 DNA reads as TGTGCCAGCAGCTTGTATGGGGACTACAATGAGCAGTTCTTC. This sequence encodes CASSLYGDYNEQFF.

In this sample, this clone turned up once. V gene TRBV5-4 combines with J gene TRBJ2-7; D perhaps matches TRBD2 (6 bases). Germline lookup yields CDR1 SGHNT and CDR2 YYREEE (reference sequence). CDR3 length: 15 amino acids. V lost 2 bases, J lost 0 bases, and 12 bases lay in between. The DNA of the CDR3 is TGTGCCAGCAGCTTTTCGGCTAGCGACTCCTACGAGCAGTACTTC. Protein: CASSFSASDSYEQYF.

The V gene is TRBV7-3, the J gene TRBJ1-2, with D maybe TRBD1 (5 bases). Germline values: CDR1 SGHTA, CDR2 FQGTGA. The CDR3 spans 14 residues. V lost 6 bases, J lost 1 base, and 12 bases lay in between. The CDR3 DNA is TGTGCCAGCAGTTCCCGACAGAGTAACTATGGCTACACCTTC. Translated: CASSSRQSNYGYTF.

V is TRBV5-1 and J is TRBJ1-5; no clear D gene. Trimming shortened V by 1 base and J by 0 bases, and 2 bases separated the two germline ends. Per the germline V gene, CDR1 is SGHRS and CDR2 is YFSETQ. The CDR3 length is 13 residues. The CDR3 loop is CASSLISNQPQHF. CDR3 in DNA: TGCGCCAGCAGCTTGATTAGCAATCAGCCCCAGCATTTT.

This sequence joins TRBV27 and TRBJ1-6; D not resolved. This CDR3 spans 14 amino acids. V gave up 1 base and J gave up 7 bases, with 8 bases separating them. Germline CDR1 reads MNHEY; CDR2 reads SMNVEV (reference sequence). Here the CDR3 reads CASSLLRENSPLHF. The DNA for the CDR3 is TGTGCCAGCAGTTTATTGAGGGAGAATTCACCCCTCCACTTT.

Worth noting for this clone: The junction departs from germline at one end; a sequencing error may be responsible. The chain recombines TRBV6-6 with TRBJ2-1, with D possibly TRBD1 on 6 matching bases. Germline CDR1 MNHNY, CDR2 SVGAGI (reference sequence). CDR3 length: 13 amino acids. The CDR3 loop reads CACRGYANNEQFF. The CDR3 bases are TGTGCCTGCAGGGGCTACGCAAACAATGAGCAGTTCTTC.

This clone turned up a few times. The CDR3 region has the DNA TGTGCCAGCTCACCATTCCTTAGCGGGGGGACCTACAATGAGCAGTTCTTC. It codes for CASSPFLSGGTYNEQFF. The gene calls are TRBV18 and TRBJ2-1, with TRBD2 identical over 10 bases. Germline V gene lookup returns CDR1 KGHSH and CDR2 LQKENI. CDR3 length: 17 amino acids. V lost 2 bases to trimming and J lost 2 bases; unmatched junction nucleotides: 6.

The chain couples TRBV7-2 to TRBJ1-3; maybe TRBD1 (6 bases). V shed 1 base and J shed 4 bases, with 11 bases lying between them. This CDR3 is 15 amino acids long. CDR1 and CDR2 from the germline V gene are SGHTA and FQGNSA. The CDR3 DNA sequence: TGTGCCAGCAGCTTAGAATCAGGGGTCGGAAACACCATATATTTT. Residues: CASSLESGVGNTIYF.

The chain combines TRBV19 with TRBJ1-6, with a weak D call TRBD1 (5 bases). Germline CDR1 and CDR2: LNHDA and SQIVND (reference sequence). The length of the CDR3 is 15 residues. Deletions cut 2 bases from V and 6 bases from J, with 11 bases between. CDR3 amino acids: CASSITVQVNSPLHF. CDR3 in DNA: TGTGCCAGTAGTATAACGGTACAGGTTAATTCACCCCTCCACTTT.

The chain employs TRBV14 and TRBJ2-7; 7 bases fit TRBD1. This CDR3 is built from 13 residues. Trimming removed 4 bases from V and 2 bases from J; junction bases left unmatched: 2. Germline loops: CDR1 SGHDN, CDR2 FVKESK. The CDR3 DNA is TGTGCCAGCAGCCGAGACAGGGCCTACGAGCAGTACTTC. Translated: CASSRDRAYEQYF.

The chain links TRBV21-1 to TRBJ1-5. TRBV21-1 is classified as a pseudogene. This CDR3 is built from 12 residues. The CDR3 nucleotides read TGTGCCAGCAGAGGGGAGAATCAGCCCCAGCATTTT. It codes for CASRGENQPQHF.

DNA of the CDR3: TGTGCCAGCAGTTTAATCCCACCGCCCCCCCCCTATGGCTACACCTTC. As protein: CASSLIPPPPPYGYTF. The chain combines TRBV27 with TRBJ1-2; D not certain. Deletions cut 2 bases from V and 4 bases from J, with 17 bases between. Germline values: CDR1 MNHEY, CDR2 SMNVEV (reference sequence). The CDR3 extends over 16 amino acids.

V is TRBV14 and J is TRBJ1-2, with 10 bases lining up with TRBD1. Trimming removed 4 bases from V and 5 bases from J; junction bases left unmatched: 10. The germline V gene has CDR1 SGHDN and CDR2 FVKESK. The CDR3 has 16 amino acids. The CDR3 loop is CASSRLGGTGDYGYTF. The DNA for the CDR3 is TGTGCCAGCAGCCGCCTTGGCGGGACAGGGGATTATGGCTACACCTTC.

This chain connects TRBV5-1 to TRBJ1-2, with D tentatively TRBD1 (5 bases). The CDR3 is 13 residues long. V was pared by 1 base and J by 6 bases, with 10 bases between. CDR1 and CDR2 (germline): SGHRS, YFSETQ. CDR3 residues: CASSLTGPDGYTF. Here the CDR3 DNA reads TGCGCCAGCAGCTTGACAGGTCCGGATGGCTACACCTTC.

The chain recombines TRBV5-1 with TRBJ2-5; D tentatively fits TRBD1 or TRBD2 (7 bases each). The CDR3 covers 15 residues. Trimming shortened V by 4 bases and J by 5 bases, and 18 bases separated the two germline ends. From germline, CDR1 is SGHRS and CDR2 YFSETQ. The CDR3, as DNA: TGCGCCAGCAGCCCCCAGGGAGCGGGACAGGAGACCCAGTACTTC. As protein: CASSPQGAGQETQYF.

CDR3 sequence: CASSASYYEQYF. The CDR3 DNA sequence: TGTGCCAGCAGTGCCAGTTACTACGAGCAGTACTTC. The V gene is TRBV6-1, the J gene TRBJ2-7; unclear D gene. Germline V gene data show CDR1 as MNHNS and CDR2 as SASEGT. The CDR3 contains 12 residues. Trimming removed 4 bases at V and 3 bases at J, with 7 bases between.